The 5 T cell receptor beta chains listed next were all sequenced from one sample in a study of OX40 agonist ivuxolimab in advanced cancers. The library was generated by the immunoSEQ multiplex PCR assay. Sourced from immuneACCESS, this table was stored by TCRdb with only in-frame sequences that have V and J called. A share of the clones is absent; for the studies checked, an unresolved V gene accounts for under half, and the remainder has no known explanation. This sample is represented by 40,000 or so clones; roughly 90% of them were singletons. Clones ranked in the top ten supply approximately 0.6% of the sample. The sequences come from CD4+ or CD8+ T cells sorted from blood, collected in a trial of the OX40 agonist ivuxolimab. The receptors here all came from an adult with an advanced solid tumor such as melanoma, head and neck, liver or kidney cancer.

This clone occurred once. The chain combines TRBV19 with TRBJ2-7; D may be TRBD2 (5 bases). The CDR3 has 14 amino acids. CDR1 and CDR2 from the germline V gene are LNHDA and SQIVND (reference sequence). The germline V and J ends were trimmed by 3 bases and 0 bases, with 9 bases remaining between them. The CDR3 reads CASSISGLSYEQYF. In DNA, the CDR3 is TGTGCCAGTAGTATTTCTGGACTCTCCTACGAGCAGTACTTC.

V is TRBV10-3 and J is TRBJ1-5; D is perhaps TRBD1 (5 bases). Germline V CDR1 and CDR2: ENHRY, SYGVKD. The CDR3 has 15 amino acids. V was clipped by 2 bases and J by 5 bases, with 13 bases between them. The CDR3 is CAISEGRGVDQPQHF. CDR3 in DNA: TGTGCCATCAGTGAGGGGAGGGGAGTCGATCAGCCCCAGCATTTT.

J is TRBJ1-5 and V is TRBV5-5, with 9 positions matching TRBD1. Germline-derived CDR1 and CDR2 are SGHKS and YYEKEE (reference sequence). The CDR3 loop spans 16 amino acids. V was pared by 4 bases and J by 6 bases, with 11 bases of the junction left unmatched. The CDR3 protein is CASSPGTGNSGQPQHF. DNA of the CDR3: TGTGCCAGCAGCCCAGGGACAGGGAACTCGGGTCAGCCCCAGCATTTT.

The chain recombines TRBV6-4 with TRBJ1-5; D is uncertain. V was trimmed by 3 bases and J by 0 bases, leaving 3 bases between them. Germline values: CDR1 MRHNA, CDR2 SNTAGT. The CDR3 runs to 13 residues. CDR3 loop: CASSEASNQPQHF. DNA of the CDR3: TGTGCCAGCAGTGAGGCTAGCAATCAGCCCCAGCATTTT.

The chain recombines TRBV21-1 with TRBJ2-3; the table gives TRBD2 as D, unverified against the DNA. TRBV21-1 is a recognized pseudogene. The CDR3 is 17 amino acids. The CDR3 nucleotides are TGTGCCAGCAGCAAAGCGCTTCTAGCGGGGAACACAGATACGCAGTATTTT. Amino acids: CASSKALLAGNTDTQYF.